One T cell receptor (beta chain) is described in this entry. The data originate from a study of blood T cell repertoires in COVID-19. Across the whole study: The samples span acute and convalescent COVID-19 from the United States, Italy and Spain. T cells, B-cell-depleted T cells, or PBMCs provided the cDNA or gDNA that served as material.

Patients in Seattle were enrolled during active infection, then followed longitudinally. Trimming removed 0 bases from V and 4 bases from J; junction bases left unmatched: 8. This CDR3 contains 16 residues. The germline V gene has CDR1 KGHSH and CDR2 LQKENI. Authors' analysis steps: Quantification of nucleated cells was approximated via reference gene primer amplification. Libraries were prepared by immunoSEQ multiplex PCR; TCRdb keeps only in-frame clonotypes and omits some of them. That table is the source of V, J and clone size, and D and trimming were worked out from the DNA. This table holds about 330,000 clones, 87% found once.

The rearrangement joins TRBV18 to TRBJ1-2; TRBD1 agrees at 7 bases. Sequenced material: peripheral blood. The source is a young man with COVID-19, enrolled during active disease. The CDR3 DNA follows: TGTGCCAGCTCACCACCGGGCCCGGGACAGATCTATGGCTACACCTTC. As protein: CASSPPGPGQIYGYTF.